This passage covers 29 T cell receptor beta chains from one sample sequenced in a study of T cell repertoires in cytomegalovirus infection. TCRdb passed the reads through MiXCR, listing each CDR3 protein once. The table records 180,000 or so distinct CDR3 sequences, roughly a sixth of them present only once. Sequencing was carried out using CD8+ T cells from PBMCs. These receptors all stem from a human donor in good health (CMV status not recorded). Some clones in this sample may be carry-over from other donors' samples.

This chain joins TRBV7-6 and TRBJ2-5, with TRBD2 identical over 16 bases. The CDR3 is made up of 17 amino acids. The V gene's germline CDR1 is SGHVS and CDR2 FNYEAQ. V shed 3 bases, J shed 4 bases, and the junction held 5 bases outside the gene matches. The CDR3: CASSLRGLAGGRETQYF. CDR3 coding DNA: TGTGCCAGCAGCTTGAGGGGACTAGCGGGGGGGCGAGAGACCCAGTACTTC.

V and J are TRBV20-1 and TRBJ2-4; D ambiguous. This CDR3 is 13 amino acids long. Germline loops: CDR1 DFQATT, CDR2 SNEGSKA (reference sequence). V lost 4 bases and J lost 4, with 11 bases in between. CDR3 nucleotide sequence: TGCAGTGCTACCGCAGAGCTGAAAAACATTCAGTACTTC. Translated: CSATAELKNIQYF.

V gene TRBV6-2 or TRBV6-3 combines with J gene TRBJ1-2; D gene ambiguous. This CDR3 is 15 amino acids long. Germline CDR1 MNHEY, CDR2 SVGEGT. Trimming took off 6 bases at V and 2 bases at J, with 16 bases between the two ends. Here the CDR3 DNA reads TGTGCCAGCAGCCTCCTGGGCACCTCAAACTATGGCTACACCTTC. Residues: CASSLLGTSNYGYTF.

The chain employs TRBV10-3 and TRBJ1-5; D perhaps matches TRBD1 (6 bases). The V and J ends lost 4 bases and 7 bases respectively, with 17 bases between them. The CDR3 has 15 amino acids. Per germline, CDR1 ENHRY and CDR2 SYGVKD. DNA for the CDR3: TGTGCCATCAGTGGGGCGGGACAAAGTTGGCAGCCCCAGCATTTT. It translates to CAISGAGQSWQPQHF.

The chain couples TRBV7-6 to TRBJ1-2; 7 bases align to TRBD1. Germline lookup yields CDR1 SGHVS and CDR2 FNYEAQ. This CDR3 comprises 17 residues. Unmatched junction bases numbered 13, after V lost 5 bases and J lost 1 base. CDR3 in amino acids: CASSPPGGGELNYGYTF. CDR3 nucleotides: TGTGCCAGCAGCCCCCCTGGAGGGGGCGAGCTTAACTATGGCTACACCTTC.

This clonotype was observed a handful of times. The V call is TRBV6-5, the J call TRBJ2-3, with a weak D call TRBD2 (5 bases). CDR3 length: 19 amino acids. V lost 0 bases to trimming and J lost 4 bases, with 23 bases between them. CDR1 and CDR2 (germline): MNHEY, SVGAGI. The CDR3 here is CASSYSRGRTPSLPDTQYF. Here the CDR3 DNA reads TGTGCCAGCAGTTACTCGCGCGGCAGGACTCCCTCCTTACCAGATACGCAGTATTTT.

The genes are TRBV5-1 and TRBJ1-2; 7 bases are a match to TRBD1. CDR3 size: 17 residues. CDR1 is SGHRS, CDR2 YFSETQ, per germline. With V trimmed by 0 bases and J by 2 bases, 10 bases remained unmatched. As DNA, the CDR3 is TGCGCCAGCAGCTTGGGACTAAGGGACAGTCTCAACTATGGCTACACCTTC. Its protein product is CASSLGLRDSLNYGYTF.

The V and J genes are TRBV14 and TRBJ1-2, with unresolved D. This CDR3 region has 15 residues. V lost 2 bases to trimming and J lost 2 bases, with 12 bases between them. Germline V CDR1 and CDR2: SGHDN, FVKESK. The CDR3 DNA follows: TGTGCCAGCAGCCAATTCCGGGCGGGAAACTATGGCTACACCTTC. Protein: CASSQFRAGNYGYTF.

This clonotype was seen only a few times. The chain joins TRBV28 to TRBJ1-3; tentatively, D is TRBD1 (6 bases). The ends were cut back, 5 bases at V and 10 bases at J, with 27 bases in the middle. The CDR3 has 17 amino acids. Per the germline V gene, CDR1 is MDHEN and CDR2 is SYDVKM. The CDR3 region has the DNA TGTGCCAGCAGTCCCGGGACATCGTCCTTACGCCGTGGGACCATATATTTT. It is translated as CASSPGTSSLRRGTIYF.

In its sample, this clonotype was seen many times. J is TRBJ2-1 and V is TRBV7-2, with D hard to call. The V gene lost 2 bases and the J gene lost 7 bases, with 9 bases spanning the gap. CDR1 is SGHTA and CDR2 is FQGNSA in the germline V gene. The CDR3 sequence is 13 residues long. In nucleotides, the CDR3 is TGTGCCAGCAGCTTAAGGGTCCTTAATGAGCAGTTCTTC. Translated, it gives CASSLRVLNEQFF.

V gene TRBV25-1 combines with J gene TRBJ1-2; D gene ambiguous. V lost 3 bases to trimming and J lost 5 bases, with 4 bases between them. The CDR3 consists of 11 residues. Germline V gene lookup returns CDR1 MGHDK and CDR2 SYGVNS. Here the CDR3 DNA reads TGTGCCAGCAGTGAGTCTTATGGCTACACCTTC. Translating it yields CASSESYGYTF.

In this sample, this clonotype turned up many times. This chain's CDR3 is CASSRRLGSYETQYF. CDR3 nucleotide sequence: TGTGCCAGCAGCAGGCGCCTCGGGTCGTATGAGACCCAGTACTTC. The chain joins TRBV7-8 to TRBJ2-5; the D is unclear. V was trimmed by 5 bases and J by 5 bases, leaving 18 bases between them. Per the germline V gene, CDR1 is SGHVS and CDR2 is FQNEAQ. CDR3 length: 15 amino acids.

The genes are TRBV7-6 and TRBJ1-4; unclear D gene. CDR1 is SGHVS, CDR2 FNYEAQ, per germline. This CDR3 spans 13 amino acids. V was clipped by 1 base and J by 8 bases, with 8 bases between them. The DNA of the CDR3 is TGTGCCAGCAGCTTAGGGTTAGGAGAAAAACTGTTTTTT. This sequence encodes CASSLGLGEKLFF. The complete variable domain, with remaining parts taken from reference TRBV7-6 and TRBJ1-4, reads GAGVSQSPRYKVTKRGQDVALRCDPISGHVSLYWYRQALGQGPEFLTYFNYEAQQDKSGLPNDRFSAERPEGSISTLTIQRTEQRDSAMYRCASSLGLGEKLFFGSGTQLSVL.

In this sample, this clonotype turned up a few times. The rearrangement uses TRBV20-1 and TRBJ1-1; D remains unclear. This CDR3 spans 12 amino acids. With 0 bases removed from V and 7 bases from J, the gap between germline ends came to 9 bases. Germline V gene sequence: CDR1 DFQATT, CDR2 SNEGSKA (reference sequence). CDR3 region: CSARDGHLEAFF. The CDR3 nucleotides read TGCAGTGCTAGAGATGGGCACCTTGAAGCTTTCTTT.

This clonotype was detected only a few times. The genes are TRBV12-3 or TRBV12-4 and TRBJ2-7; 10 nucleotides match TRBD2. There are 14 residues in the CDR3. V was pared by 6 bases and J by 2 bases, with 4 bases of the junction left unmatched. The CDR3 region has the DNA TGTGCCAGCAGCTACCTAGCGGGGGCCTACGAGCAGTACTTC. Translated: CASSYLAGAYEQYF.

This clonotype was recorded only once. V and J are TRBV20-1 and TRBJ1-2; 7 bases are shared with TRBD1. Per germline, CDR1 DFQATT and CDR2 SNEGSKA (reference sequence). V dropped 8 bases and J dropped 8; count of bases not matched to a gene: 17. The CDR3 sequence is 14 residues long. The CDR3 DNA follows: TGCAGTCTAACCCGACGGACAGGTAGTGCAGGCTACACCTTC. Translated: CSLTRRTGSAGYTF.

The sample holds a few counts of this clonotype. The chain carries TRBV7-8 and TRBJ2-5; D is uncertain. CDR1 and CDR2 (germline): SGHVS, FQNEAQ. The CDR3 runs 11 residues. The V end lost 5 bases, the J end lost 4 bases, and 5 bases lay between the germline ends. The CDR3 loop reads CASSVTETQYF. In nucleotides, the CDR3 is TGTGCCAGCAGCGTCACAGAGACCCAGTACTTC. The full variable domain, in which reference TRBV7-8 and TRBJ2-5 provide the parts outside the CDR3, is GAGVSQSPRYKVAKRGQDVALRCDPISGHVSLFWYQQALGQGPEFLTYFQNEAQLDKSGLPSDRFFAERPEGSVSTLKIQRTQQEDSAVYLCASSVTETQYFGPGTRLLVL.

This clonotype was recorded a few times. The chain carries TRBV28 and TRBJ1-5; 7 bases align to TRBD1. V was clipped by 9 bases and J by 3 bases; unmatched bases: 5. Germline values: CDR1 MDHEN, CDR2 SYDVKM. This CDR3 contains 13 residues. The CDR3 region is CASRTGYNQPQHF. In nucleotides, the CDR3 is TGTGCCAGTCGGACAGGATACAATCAGCCCCAGCATTTT.

This clonotype came up a few times. The J gene is TRBJ1-4, the V gene TRBV6-2 or TRBV6-3; possible D gene TRBD1, 6 bases. CDR1 and CDR2 (germline): MNHEY, SVGEGT. The CDR3 is 15 amino acids. Deletions cut 7 bases from V and 8 bases from J, with 20 bases between. The chain's CDR3 is CASTTSPGHREKLFF. The CDR3 nucleotides read TGTGCCAGCACCACATCACCGGGACACCGCGAAAAACTGTTTTTT.

This clonotype showed up just a few times. The chain recombines TRBV7-9 with TRBJ2-1; the match to TRBD2 covers 12 bases. The CDR3 is made up of 19 amino acids. Germline CDR1 SEHNR, CDR2 FQNEAQ (reference sequence). Trimming at V came to 4 bases and at J to 0 bases, leaving 10 bases not matched to a gene. The CDR3 region is CASSSGLAGPRSSYNEQFF. The CDR3 DNA reads as TGTGCCAGCAGCTCTGGACTAGCGGGGCCCAGGAGCTCCTACAATGAGCAGTTCTTC.

This chain joins TRBV6-2 or TRBV6-3 and TRBJ2-4; 10 bases are shared with TRBD1. The germline V gene encodes CDR1 MNHEY and CDR2 SVGEGT. The junction had 9 bases not matched to a gene; V was cut back by 4 bases and J by 15 bases. The CDR3 is 13 amino acids. The CDR3 DNA is TGTGCCAGCAGTTCCGGGACAGGGGTCGTTCGGTACTTC. Protein sequence: CASSSGTGVVRYF.

This clonotype occurred a few times. This chain uses TRBV7-2 with TRBJ2-1; 8 nucleotides match TRBD1. Germline V gives CDR1 SGHTA, CDR2 FQGNSA. Trimming removed 4 bases from V and 9 bases from J; junction bases left unmatched: 2. The CDR3 runs to 12 residues. The CDR3 loop reads CASSWTGSEQFF. The CDR3 nucleotides read TGTGCCAGCAGCTGGACAGGGAGTGAGCAGTTCTTC.

This rearrangement joins TRBV5-4 to TRBJ2-7, with TRBD2 matching over 9 bases. The CDR3 spans 16 residues. Germline lookup yields CDR1 SGHNT and CDR2 YYREEE (reference sequence). With V trimmed by 0 bases and J by 6 bases, 10 bases remained unmatched. CDR3 residues: CASSLEGAGGPGEQYF. CDR3 sequence (DNA): TGTGCCAGCAGCTTGGAGGGCGCGGGGGGGCCCGGCGAGCAGTACTTC. Full variable domain (outside the CDR3, taken from reference TRBV5-4 and TRBJ2-7): ETGVTQSPTHLIKTRGQQVTLRCSSQSGHNTVSWYQQALGQGPQFIFQYYREEENGRGNFPPRFSGLQFPNYSSELNVNALELDDSALYLCASSLEGAGGPGEQYFGPGTRLTVT.

Sample share makes this clonotype medium-sized. The CDR3 is CASSLTGTPYSNQPQHF. The CDR3 bases are TGTGCCAGCAGCTTAACGGGGACACCTTATAGCAATCAGCCCCAGCATTTT. V is TRBV7-8 and J is TRBJ1-5; TRBD1 is a possible D gene (6 bases). With 2 bases removed from V and 0 bases from J, the gap between germline ends came to 14 bases. The CDR3 extends over 17 amino acids. The V gene's germline CDR1 is SGHVS and CDR2 FQNEAQ.

This clonotype was recorded a few times. This chain joins TRBV28 and TRBJ1-5; 7 bases are a match to TRBD1. CDR1 is MDHEN, CDR2 SYDVKM, per germline. CDR3 size: 14 residues. The V gene end was trimmed by 7 bases and the J gene end by 0 bases; junction bases not matched to a gene: 3. The CDR3 region is CASNHRGSNQPQHF. CDR3 in DNA: TGTGCCAGCAATCACAGGGGTAGCAATCAGCCCCAGCATTTT.

The CDR3 protein is CAGGYLAKNIQYF. CDR3 DNA sequence: TGTGCCGGAGGGTATCTAGCCAAAAACATTCAGTACTTC. V and J are TRBV27 and TRBJ2-4; a weak D match, TRBD2 (6 bases). The CDR3 extends over 13 amino acids. Germline CDR1 and CDR2: MNHEY and SMNVEV (reference sequence). The germline V and J ends were trimmed by 11 bases and 0 bases, with 11 bases remaining between them.

The chain joins TRBV27 to TRBJ2-7, with unresolved D. CDR3 length equals 15 residues. Germline CDR1 MNHEY, CDR2 SMNVEV (reference sequence). V lost 6 bases, J lost 2 bases, and 17 bases lay in between. CDR3 region: CASSPYLESTYEQYF. The CDR3 nucleotides are TGTGCCAGCAGCCCCTATCTTGAAAGTACCTACGAGCAGTACTTC.

The chain joins TRBV7-8 to TRBJ1-2; D not certain. The CDR3 runs to 14 residues. The V end was cut by 1 base, the J end by 5 bases, with 11 bases between. Per the germline V gene, CDR1 is SGHVS and CDR2 is FQNEAQ. In nucleotides, the CDR3 is TGTGCCAGCAGCTTAGGAGGTTACCTTTATGGCTACACCTTC. Amino acids: CASSLGGYLYGYTF.

This clonotype has just a few counts. V is TRBV12-3 or TRBV12-4 and J is TRBJ2-5; tentative D call: TRBD1 (7 bases). CDR3 length: 15 residues. The V end lost 8 bases, the J end lost 5 bases, and 21 bases lay between the germline ends. The CDR3, as DNA: TGTGCCAGCTCCGTCGTGGAGGGGGCGGCGGAGACCCAGTACTTC. Translated: CASSVVEGAAETQYF.